The clone carrying this T cell receptor (beta chain) appeared a few times. This record belongs to a study of blood T cell repertoires in COVID-19. V lost 1 base, J lost 6 bases, and 15 bases lay in between. Looked up from germline, CDR1 is SEHNR and CDR2 is FQNEAQ (reference sequence). The CDR3 is 15 amino acids. The protocol was immunoSEQ multiplex PCR, while the TCRdb copy is restricted to in-frame clones and leaves out a portion. The top ten hold less than 11% of the sample, which has 390,000 or so clones, 70% to 90% seen once. It was during active infection that Seattle patients were enrolled and then longitudinally followed.

V and J are TRBV7-9 and TRBJ1-2; D unclear. Sequencing used peripheral blood. The receptor comes from a woman in her 30s with COVID-19, enrolled during active disease. The CDR3 loop reads CASSLVTMGRDGYTF. The DNA of the CDR3 is TGTGCCAGCAGCTTAGTAACGATGGGGAGGGATGGCTACACCTTC.